This T cell receptor beta chain emerged from a study of T cells in tumors after PD-1 blockade. Study overall: Patients received pembrolizumab 200 mg every 3 weeks or cemiplimab 350 mg every 2 weeks.

This clone was recorded once. TCRdb's table, derived via immunoSEQ multiplex PCR, lists solely in-frame clones and lacks some. The table records 14,000 to 15,000 clones, over 70% of them present only once. The sequencing used PBMCs, collected after anti-PD-1 treatment. This receptor was obtained from a human donor with basal cell carcinoma.

In DNA, the CDR3 is TGTGCCGTGGGACTAGGCTCCTACGAGCAGTACTTC. Translated, it gives CAVGLGSYEQYF. The rearrangement links TRBV6-6 to TRBJ2-7, with 8 bases identical to TRBD2. The V gene end was trimmed by 11 bases and the J gene end by 0 bases; junction bases not matched to a gene: 3. CDR1 and CDR2 from the germline V gene are MNHNY and SVGAGI (reference sequence). CDR3 length: 12 amino acids.